This T cell receptor (beta chain) appears in the sequencing data of a study of OX40 agonist ivuxolimab in advanced cancers. Across the whole study: Allowance was made for prior anti-PD-1, anti-PD-L1 or anti-CTLA-4 therapy, and roughly 40% had some.

Per germline, CDR1 ENHRY and CDR2 SYGVKD. The CDR3 sequence is 14 residues long. J lost 8 bases, V lost 8 bases, and 12 bases had no gene match. Profiled with immunoSEQ multiplex PCR; TCRdb holds only in-frame clones, not every one. This sample yields fewer than 95,000 clones, of which 65% to 90% are seen a single time; 0.61% belongs to the top ten. Notes on this clone: As yet, its antigen is unknown.

General study points: Expanded clones tended on average to be more numerous among CD8+ T cells than CD4+. The antigen specificity of the peripheral T cells (those that were expanded) was not determined.

The rearrangement uses TRBV10-3 and TRBJ1-2; 9 positions match TRBD1. This TCR derives from an adult with an advanced solid tumor such as melanoma, head and neck, liver or kidney cancer. Material: CD4+ or CD8+ T cells sorted from blood, obtained in a trial of the OX40 agonist ivuxolimab. CDR3 loop: CAIVGTGRVGGYTF. The CDR3 DNA reads as TGTGCCATCGTCGGGACAGGGCGGGTAGGGGGCTACACCTTC.